This T cell receptor (beta chain) was sequenced during a study of T cells expressing NK-cell markers. CDR1 SNHLY and CDR2 FYNNEI come from the germline V gene. The CDR3 has 14 amino acids. From its re-call of the 5' RACE reads, TCRdb lists each CDR3 protein once, without DNA. The listing contains about 150,000 distinct CDR3 sequences. What was sequenced was blood T cells: a sorted CD56 or NKG2C T cell subset, CD4+ or CD8+ T cells, or bulk PBMC T cells (not recorded which). The J gene is TRBJ2-7, the V gene TRBV2; the TRBD1 assignment by TCRdb is unverifiable without DNA. The clonotype comes from a man between 18 and 69 years old in good health. CDR3 amino acids: CASSLAGEIYEQYF.